Following are 26 T cell receptor beta chains from one sample sequenced in a study of naive and memory T cell subsets. Study results and caveats: Especially in CD8 cells, naive repertoires contained a few larger clonotypes, possibly CD45RA-re-expressing memory cells.

No antigen is known for these receptors. An equimolar mix of two oligonucleotides served as the beta constant-region primer for TRBC1 and TRBC2. The ligated cDNA underwent four PCR rounds using SP2 and nested alpha and beta constant-region primers. TCRdb re-called the UMI-ligation and nested PCR reads through MiXCR, storing one row per CDR3 protein. The table records about 160,000 distinct CDR3 sequences, approximately 22% of them present only once. The sample taken for sequencing was naive CD4+ T cells from blood. The receptor set was obtained from a human donor in good health.

The CDR3 here is CASSPRAVDEGREKLFF. In nucleotides, the CDR3 is TGTGCCAGCTCACCACGCGCGGTGGACGAGGGCAGAGAAAAACTGTTTTTT. The rearrangement uses TRBV18 and TRBJ1-4; unclear D gene. The CDR3 contains 17 residues. With 1 base removed from V and 8 bases from J, the gap between germline ends came to 20 bases. The germline V gene has CDR1 KGHSH and CDR2 LQKENI.

This chain joins TRBV29-1 and TRBJ2-5, with 8 bases matching TRBD2. Germline CDR1 SQVTM, CDR2 ANQGSEA. V was clipped by 4 bases and J by 2 bases; unmatched bases: 12. This CDR3 is 16 amino acids long. The CDR3 here is CSVGRVAGSLQETQYF. The CDR3 region has the DNA TGCAGCGTTGGTCGGGTAGCGGGGAGCTTACAAGAGACCCAGTACTTC. The full variable domain, with the rest looked up from reference TRBV29-1 and TRBJ2-5, is SAVISQKPSRDICQRGTSLTIQCQVDSQVTMMFWYRQQPGQSLTLIATANQGSEATYESGFVIDKFPISRPNLTFSTLTVSNMSPEDSSIYLCSVGRVAGSLQETQYFGPGTRLLVL.

The V call is TRBV27, the J call TRBJ2-1; 9 bases line up with TRBD1. This CDR3 has 16 amino acids. V dropped 7 bases and J dropped 4; count of bases not matched to a gene: 11. Looked up from germline, CDR1 is MNHEY and CDR2 is SMNVEV (reference sequence). Written as DNA, the CDR3 is TGTGCCAGCACGCGAGTCGGGACAGGGCGTTACAATGAGCAGTTCTTC. Encoded protein: CASTRVGTGRYNEQFF.

The chain has TRBV12-3 or TRBV12-4 and TRBJ2-3; D may be TRBD1 (5 bases). Trimming left V 2 bases short and J 5 bases short, with 11 bases between. The CDR3 covers 14 residues. The CDR3 coding sequence is TGTGCCAGCAGTTTAAGCAGGGTTGTAGATACGCAGTATTTT. Its translation is CASSLSRVVDTQYF.

The gene calls are TRBV10-3 and TRBJ2-3; 14 positions agree with TRBD2. This CDR3 has 16 residues. V shed 6 bases, J shed 4 bases, and the junction held 6 bases outside the gene matches. Germline CDR1 is ENHRY and CDR2 is SYGVKD. CDR3 region: CAIRPTSGRGADTQYF. Written as DNA, the CDR3 is TGTGCCATCAGGCCGACTAGCGGGAGGGGCGCAGATACGCAGTATTTT.

This rearrangement joins TRBV11-3 to TRBJ2-1; D tentatively reads TRBD1 or TRBD2 (5 bases each). Germline CDR1 reads SGHNT; CDR2 reads YENEEA. The CDR3 is made up of 14 amino acids. V was cut by 2 bases and J by 7 bases, with 12 bases left in between. CDR3 sequence: CASSLREGRNEQFF. The CDR3 DNA reads as TGTGCCAGCAGCTTACGAGAGGGGAGAAATGAGCAGTTCTTC.

This clonotype was recorded a few times. The DNA of the CDR3 is TGCAGTGCTAGAGAGGCGGCGGGGTTAAGCTACGAGCAGTACTTC. It translates to CSAREAAGLSYEQYF. The V gene is TRBV20-1, the J gene TRBJ2-7; a possible D gene is TRBD2 (6 bases). Trimming pared 0 bases from V and 3 bases from J, leaving 15 bases between. The CDR3 spans 15 residues. Germline CDR1 and CDR2: DFQATT and SNEGSKA (reference sequence).

This chain connects TRBV20-1 to TRBJ2-3; no definite D call. Trimming cost V 3 bases and J 5 bases, with 3 bases left between them. This CDR3 has 10 residues. The germline gives CDR1 DFQATT, CDR2 SNEGSKA (reference sequence). DNA for the CDR3: TGCAGTGCTAGTATAGATACGCAGTATTTT. Translation: CSASIDTQYF.

The rearrangement uses TRBV19 and TRBJ2-1; perhaps TRBD1 as D (5 bases). The germline V gene encodes CDR1 LNHDA and CDR2 SQIVND (reference sequence). V was clipped by 7 bases and J by 9 bases, with 16 bases between them. The CDR3 covers 13 residues. The DNA of the CDR3 is TGTGCCAGTACTAGGGGTGACCAATTTGAGCAGTTCTTC. It translates to CASTRGDQFEQFF.

The V call is TRBV18, the J call TRBJ2-3, with 8 positions matching TRBD2. The CDR3 is 16 amino acids. The ends lost 4 bases at V and 3 bases at J; junction bases unmatched: 9. Per germline, CDR1 KGHSH and CDR2 LQKENI. CDR3 nucleotides: TGTGCCAGCTCACTCCTCCCGGGACTAGTTACAGATACGCAGTATTTT. It is translated as CASSLLPGLVTDTQYF.

V gene TRBV20-1 combines with J gene TRBJ1-5; no reliable D call. Germline CDR1 and CDR2: DFQATT and SNEGSKA (reference sequence). V lost 3 bases, J lost 4 bases, and 10 bases lay in between. The CDR3 consists of 13 residues. CDR3 sequence: CSASVTPNQPQHF. DNA of the CDR3: TGCAGTGCTAGTGTAACACCTAATCAGCCCCAGCATTTT.

There are many counts of this clonotype. The chain uses TRBV5-4 and TRBJ2-1, with D maybe TRBD2 (6 bases). The V end lost 4 bases, the J end lost 2 bases, and 13 bases lay between the germline ends. Per germline, CDR1 SGHNT and CDR2 YYREEE (reference sequence). There are 15 residues in the CDR3. The CDR3 spells CASSGGRTTYNEQFF. CDR3 DNA sequence: TGTGCCAGCAGCGGAGGGAGGACAACCTACAATGAGCAGTTCTTC.

The V gene is TRBV7-2, the J gene TRBJ2-4; 7 bases match TRBD2. Losses at the gene ends were 2 bases for V and 7 bases for J; bases not matched to a gene: 11. Germline CDR1 reads SGHTA; CDR2 reads FQGNSA. This CDR3 contains 16 residues. CDR3 region: CASSLRSRAGENIQYF. CDR3 coding DNA: TGTGCCAGCAGCTTAAGGTCCAGGGCGGGGGAGAACATTCAGTACTTC.

The V gene is TRBV10-1, the J gene TRBJ2-1; D unclear. Germline-derived CDR1 and CDR2 are WNHNN and SYGVQD (reference sequence). CDR3 length equals 13 residues. V was cut by 3 bases and J by 7 bases, with 10 bases left in between. The CDR3 DNA follows: TGCGCCAGCAGTGATTTAGGTTTTAATGAGCAGTTCTTC. This encodes CASSDLGFNEQFF.

The CDR3 DNA sequence: TGCAGCGTATATGGCTATGGCTACACCTTC. As protein: CSVYGYGYTF. This chain links TRBV29-1 with TRBJ1-2; D is undetermined. V shed 6 bases and J shed 4 bases, with 6 bases lying between them. This CDR3 region has 10 residues. In germline, CDR1 is SQVTM, CDR2 ANQGSEA.

With respect to this clonotype: A much more abundant neighbour one base away suggests this may be a read error. The rearrangement links TRBV29-1 to TRBJ2-1; 11 bases map to TRBD2. Germline CDR1 is SQVTM and CDR2 is ANQGSEA. There are 15 residues in the CDR3. The junction had 9 bases not matched to a gene; V was cut back by 5 bases and J by 6 bases. The CDR3 nucleotides read TGCAGCGTTACCGAGACTAGCGGGATCCTCAATGAGCAGTTCTTC. It translates to CSVTETSGILNEQFF.

This clonotype was observed a few times. This chain joins TRBV12-3 or TRBV12-4 and TRBJ2-7; D may be TRBD1 (5 bases). The V and J ends lost 6 bases and 6 bases respectively, with 12 bases between them. This CDR3 contains 12 residues. CDR3 residues: CASRRRVGEQYF. CDR3 in DNA: TGTGCCAGCAGACGCAGGGTCGGCGAGCAGTACTTC.

The sample holds a few counts of this clonotype. The chain combines TRBV15 with TRBJ1-2, with 7 bases identical to TRBD1. Trimming at V came to 0 bases and at J to 4 bases, leaving 5 bases not matched to a gene. The CDR3 consists of 15 residues. Germline CDR1 LNHNV, CDR2 YYDKDF (reference sequence). The CDR3 protein is CATSRDLGTVYGYTF. The CDR3 bases are TGTGCCACCAGCAGAGATTTAGGGACAGTCTATGGCTACACCTTC.

Many counts were recorded for this clonotype. The CDR3 nucleotides are TGTGCCAGCATCAACCACGCTGAAGCTTTCTTT. Translation: CASINHAEAFF. This chain connects TRBV28 to TRBJ1-1; D unclear. The CDR3 is 11 residues long. Germline assignment: CDR1 MDHEN and CDR2 SYDVKM. Between the trimmed V and J ends, which lost 7 bases and 6 bases, there was a span of 9 bases.

Turning to this clonotype: One junction end disagrees with the germline gene, perhaps due to a read error. J is TRBJ2-3 and V is TRBV6-2 or TRBV6-3; 8 bases agree with TRBD2. Germline values: CDR1 MNHEY, CDR2 SVGEGT. This CDR3 has 13 residues. The CDR3 loop reads CASRRLARDSQYF. CDR3 bases: TGTGCCAGCAGGAGACTAGCGAGAGATTCGCAGTATTTT.

This clonotype came up a few times. This CDR3 is CASSLGYRGLFF. The CDR3 bases are TGTGCCAGCAGCTTAGGCTATCGGGGTCTGTTTTTT. The rearrangement uses TRBV7-2 and TRBJ1-4; D not certain. This CDR3 spans 12 amino acids. Deletions cut 1 base from V and 14 bases from J, with 11 bases between. Germline V gene sequence: CDR1 SGHTA, CDR2 FQGNSA.

This clonotype turned up a few times. This chain links TRBV7-9 with TRBJ2-3; D is unresolved. The CDR3 has 13 residues. Trimming removed 5 bases from V and 2 bases from J, with 8 bases in between. Per the germline V gene, CDR1 is SEHNR and CDR2 is FQNEAQ (reference sequence). This CDR3 reads CASSPGHTDTQYF. The CDR3 nucleotides are TGTGCCAGCAGCCCCGGCCACACAGATACGCAGTATTTT. Full variable domain (missing parts from reference TRBV7-9 and TRBJ2-3): DTGVSQNPRHKITKRGQNVTFRCDPISEHNRLYWYRQTLGQGPEFLTYFQNEAQLEKSRLLSDRFSAERPKGSFSTLEIQRTEQGDSAMYLCASSPGHTDTQYFGPGTRLTVL.

This clonotype showed up just a few times. The chain combines TRBV20-1 with TRBJ2-1; 7 positions agree with TRBD1. The CDR3 sequence is 14 residues long. Germline V gene lookup returns CDR1 DFQATT and CDR2 SNEGSKA (reference sequence). The V and J ends lost 6 bases and 5 bases, in that order; junction bases with no gene match: 10. The CDR3 DNA follows: TGCAGTGCCGCCGGGACAGTGGACAACAATGAGCAGTTCTTC. Translation: CSAAGTVDNNEQFF.

The gene calls are TRBV5-1 and TRBJ2-2; 7 bases are a match to TRBD1. The CDR3 loop spans 14 amino acids. V shed 4 bases and J 3 bases; nucleotides not matched to a gene: 3. From germline, CDR1 is SGHRS and CDR2 YFSETQ. In nucleotides, the CDR3 is TGCGCCAGCAGCAGGGACAGTTACACCGGGGAGCTGTTTTTT. Amino acids: CASSRDSYTGELFF.

This clonotype was observed a handful of times. V gene TRBV4-3 combines with J gene TRBJ2-3; a weak D match, TRBD1 (6 bases). Deletions cut 0 bases from V and 4 bases from J, with 11 bases between. Germline V lookup: CDR1 LGHNA, CDR2 YSLEER. This CDR3 region has 15 residues. CDR3: CASSQEGARADTQYF. The CDR3 coding sequence is TGCGCCAGCAGCCAAGAGGGGGCTCGGGCAGATACGCAGTATTTT.

This clonotype was picked up one time. The chain employs TRBV29-1 and TRBJ1-1; D is unclear. Germline V gene sequence: CDR1 SQVTM, CDR2 ANQGSEA. The CDR3 extends over 12 amino acids. Trimming shortened V by 0 bases and J by 7 bases, and 9 bases separated the two germline ends. The CDR3 DNA follows: TGCAGCGTTGAAGATCTTGGGCGTGAAGCTTTCTTT. Translation gives CSVEDLGREAFF.